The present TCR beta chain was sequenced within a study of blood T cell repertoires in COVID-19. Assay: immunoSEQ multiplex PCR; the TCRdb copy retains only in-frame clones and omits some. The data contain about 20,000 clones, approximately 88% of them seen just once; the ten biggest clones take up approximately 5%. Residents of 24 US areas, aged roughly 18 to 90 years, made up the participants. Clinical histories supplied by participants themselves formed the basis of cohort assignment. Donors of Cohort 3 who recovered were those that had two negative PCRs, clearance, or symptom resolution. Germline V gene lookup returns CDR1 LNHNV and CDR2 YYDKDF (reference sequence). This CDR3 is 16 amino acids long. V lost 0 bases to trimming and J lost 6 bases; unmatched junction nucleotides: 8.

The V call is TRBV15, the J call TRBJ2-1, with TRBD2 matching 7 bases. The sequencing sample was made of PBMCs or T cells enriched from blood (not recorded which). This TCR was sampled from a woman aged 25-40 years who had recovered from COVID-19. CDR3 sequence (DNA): TGTGCCACCAGCAGAGATCTTGGGGGGAGGGTCAATGAGCAGTTCTTC. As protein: CATSRDLGGRVNEQFF.